This T cell receptor (beta chain) was recorded in a study of OX40 agonist ivuxolimab in advanced cancers. At the level of the study: Ivuxolimab, an antibody acting as an agonist of OX40 (CD134), was used to treat patients.

Sequencing was performed with immunoSEQ multiplex PCR; in TCRdb, only in-frame clones are kept and a portion is missing. The repertoire holds over 45,000 clones, with roughly 83% as singletons. Regarding the study as a whole: Nonresponders, in some cases, also had low normalized T-cell clonal expansion. Blood T cells, both CD4+ and CD8+, expanded clonally by week 6 at 0.1 to 3.0 mg/kg.

For this clone: The antigen remains undetermined.

Germline CDR1 reads KGHSH; CDR2 reads LQKENI. There are 16 residues in the CDR3. The V end lost 3 bases, the J end lost 4 bases, and 18 bases lay between the germline ends. The sample in question was CD4+ or CD8+ T cells sorted from blood, obtained in a trial of the OX40 agonist ivuxolimab. The genes are TRBV18 and TRBJ1-2; tentative D call: TRBD1 (5 bases). This TCR came from an adult with an advanced solid tumor such as melanoma, head and neck, liver or kidney cancer. CDR3 DNA: TGTGCCAGCTCACCCCAGAGGGGCATAGGCGGCTATGGCTACACCTTC. It encodes CASSPQRGIGGYGYTF.